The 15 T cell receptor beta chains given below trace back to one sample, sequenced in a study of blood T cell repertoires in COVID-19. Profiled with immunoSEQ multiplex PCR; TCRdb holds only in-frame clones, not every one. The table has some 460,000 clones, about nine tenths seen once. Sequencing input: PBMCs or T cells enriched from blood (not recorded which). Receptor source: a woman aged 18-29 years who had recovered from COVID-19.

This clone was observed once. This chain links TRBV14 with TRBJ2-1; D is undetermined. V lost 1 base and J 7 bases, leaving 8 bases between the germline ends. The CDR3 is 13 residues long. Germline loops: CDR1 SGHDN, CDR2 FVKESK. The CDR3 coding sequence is TGTGCCAGCAGCCAAGGCTTCAGAAATGAGCAGTTCTTC. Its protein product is CASSQGFRNEQFF.

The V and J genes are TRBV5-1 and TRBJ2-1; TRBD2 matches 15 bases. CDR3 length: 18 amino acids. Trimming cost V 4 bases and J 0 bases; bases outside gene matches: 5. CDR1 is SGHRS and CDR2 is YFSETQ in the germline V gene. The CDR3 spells CASSGGLAGGFSYNEQFF. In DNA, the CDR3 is TGCGCCAGCAGCGGAGGACTAGCGGGGGGGTTCTCCTACAATGAGCAGTTCTTC.

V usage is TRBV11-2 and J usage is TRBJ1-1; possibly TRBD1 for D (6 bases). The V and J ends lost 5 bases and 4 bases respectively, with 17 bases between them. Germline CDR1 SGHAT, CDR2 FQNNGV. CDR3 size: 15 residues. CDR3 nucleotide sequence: TGTGCCAGCAGCGCCCACAGGGAGTGGGTCACTGAAGCTTTCTTT. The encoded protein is CASSAHREWVTEAFF.

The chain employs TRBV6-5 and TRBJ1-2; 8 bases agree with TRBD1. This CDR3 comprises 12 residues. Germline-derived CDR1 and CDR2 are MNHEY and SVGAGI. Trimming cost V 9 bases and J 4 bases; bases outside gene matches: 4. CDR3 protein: CASGQGGYGYTF. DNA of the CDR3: TGTGCCAGTGGACAGGGAGGCTATGGCTACACCTTC.

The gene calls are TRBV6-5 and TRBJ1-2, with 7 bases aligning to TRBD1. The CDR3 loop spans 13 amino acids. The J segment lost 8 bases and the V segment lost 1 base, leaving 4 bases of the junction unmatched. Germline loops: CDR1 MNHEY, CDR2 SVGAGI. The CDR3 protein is CASSYFTGEGYTF. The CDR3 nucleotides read TGTGCCAGCAGTTACTTTACAGGGGAAGGCTACACCTTC.

CDR3 coding DNA: TGTGCCATCAGTGAGTCTCCCCCAACTGGAAACACCATATATTTT. This encodes CAISESPPTGNTIYF. The V gene is TRBV10-3, the J gene TRBJ1-3, with D unclear. The CDR3 extends over 15 amino acids. Germline values: CDR1 ENHRY, CDR2 SYGVKD. V shed 0 bases and J shed 2 bases, with 8 bases lying between them.

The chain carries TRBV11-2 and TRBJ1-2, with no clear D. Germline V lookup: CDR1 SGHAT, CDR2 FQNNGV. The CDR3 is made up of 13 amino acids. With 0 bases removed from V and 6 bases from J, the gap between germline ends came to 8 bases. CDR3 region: CASSLDLRDGYTF. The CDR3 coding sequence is TGTGCCAGCAGCTTAGATCTCCGGGATGGCTACACCTTC.

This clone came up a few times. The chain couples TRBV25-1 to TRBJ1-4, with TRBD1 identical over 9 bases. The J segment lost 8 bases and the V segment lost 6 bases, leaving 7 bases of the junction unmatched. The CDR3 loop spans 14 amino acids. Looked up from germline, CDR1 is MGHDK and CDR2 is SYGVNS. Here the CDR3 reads CASSPGQGLEKLFF. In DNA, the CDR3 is TGTGCCAGCAGCCCGGGACAGGGTTTAGAAAAACTGTTTTTT.

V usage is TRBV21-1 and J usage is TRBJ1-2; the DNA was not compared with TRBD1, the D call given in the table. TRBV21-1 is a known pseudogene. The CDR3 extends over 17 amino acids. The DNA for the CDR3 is TGTGCCAGCGGTTTTTTAGAACAGGGGGGGGATAACCATGGCTACACCTTC. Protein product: CASGFLEQGGDNHGYTF.

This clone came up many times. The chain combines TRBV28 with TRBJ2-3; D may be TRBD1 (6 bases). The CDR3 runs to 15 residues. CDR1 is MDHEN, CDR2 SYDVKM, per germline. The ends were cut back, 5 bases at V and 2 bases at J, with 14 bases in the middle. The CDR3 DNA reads TGTGCCAGCAGTCCCACAGGGATTCTCACAGATACGCAGTATTTT. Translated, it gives CASSPTGILTDTQYF.

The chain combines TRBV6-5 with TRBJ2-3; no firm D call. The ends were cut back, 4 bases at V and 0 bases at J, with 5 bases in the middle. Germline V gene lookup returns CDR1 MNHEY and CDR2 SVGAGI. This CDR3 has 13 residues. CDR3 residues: CASSFSSTDTQYF. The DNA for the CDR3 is TGTGCCAGCAGTTTTTCTAGCACAGATACGCAGTATTTT.

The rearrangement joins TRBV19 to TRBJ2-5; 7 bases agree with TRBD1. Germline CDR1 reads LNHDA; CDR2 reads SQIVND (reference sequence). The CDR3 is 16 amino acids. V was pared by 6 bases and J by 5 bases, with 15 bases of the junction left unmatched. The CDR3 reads CASSIQGSAVMETQYF. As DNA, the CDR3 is TGTGCCAGTAGCATACAGGGGTCGGCGGTCATGGAGACCCAGTACTTC.

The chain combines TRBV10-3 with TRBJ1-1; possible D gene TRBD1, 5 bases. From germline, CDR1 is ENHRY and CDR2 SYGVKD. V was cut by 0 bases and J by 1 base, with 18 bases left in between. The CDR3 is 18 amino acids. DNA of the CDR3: TGTGCCATCAGTGAGTCGAAGCAGGGAGGCCGGGGGAACACTGAAGCTTTCTTT. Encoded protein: CAISESKQGGRGNTEAFF.

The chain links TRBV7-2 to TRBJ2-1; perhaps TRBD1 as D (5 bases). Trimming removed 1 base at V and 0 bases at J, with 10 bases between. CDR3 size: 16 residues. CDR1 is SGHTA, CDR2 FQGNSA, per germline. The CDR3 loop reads CASSLGGASSYNEQFF. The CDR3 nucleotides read TGTGCCAGCAGCTTAGGTGGGGCGAGCTCCTACAATGAGCAGTTCTTC. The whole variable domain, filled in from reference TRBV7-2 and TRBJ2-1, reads GAGVSQSPSNKVTEKGKDVELRCDPISGHTALYWYRQSLGQGLEFLIYFQGNSAPDKSGLPSDRFSAERTGGSVSTLTIQRTQQEDSAVYLCASSLGGASSYNEQFFGPGTRLTVL.

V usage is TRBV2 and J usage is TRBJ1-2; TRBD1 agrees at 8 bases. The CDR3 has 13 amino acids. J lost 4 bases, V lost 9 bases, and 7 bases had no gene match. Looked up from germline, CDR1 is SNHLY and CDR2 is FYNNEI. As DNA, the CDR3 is TGTGCCAGTATACAGGGGGAGGGCTATGGCTACACCTTC. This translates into CASIQGEGYGYTF. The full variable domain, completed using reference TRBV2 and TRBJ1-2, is EPEVTQTPSHQVTQMGQEVILRCVPISNHLYFYWYRQILGQKVEFLVSFYNNEISEKSEIFDDQFSVERPDGSNFTLKIRSTKLEDSAMYFCASIQGEGYGYTFGSGTRLTVV.